This paragraph reports one TCR beta chain. This specimen belongs to a study of blood T cell repertoires in COVID-19. Turning to the study itself: Samples came from the United States, Italy and Spain, spanning acute and convalescent COVID-19. T cells, B-cell-depleted T cells, or PBMCs supplied cDNA or gDNA.

Trimming shortened V by 5 bases and J by 6 bases, and 13 bases separated the two germline ends. The germline CDR1 and CDR2 sequences are MNHEY and SMNVEV (reference sequence). The CDR3 loop spans 13 amino acids. How the authors handled the data: Amplification with reference gene primers provided the estimates of nucleated cell counts. Here immunoSEQ multiplex PCR was the method, and the copy in TCRdb shows in-frame clones only, minus some. That table is the source of V, J and clone size, and D and trimming were worked out from the DNA. Counted here are about 98,000 clones, about 80% occurring once; the ten biggest clones make up roughly 25%.

The TCR sequence derives from a man aged 70-80 years with acute or convalescent COVID-19. The genes are TRBV27 and TRBJ1-1; the D gene is possibly TRBD1 (5 bases). Sequenced sample: peripheral blood. The CDR3 spells CASSLNRISEAFF. Written as DNA, the CDR3 is TGTGCCAGCAGTCTAAACAGGATCTCTGAAGCTTTCTTT.